Listed here are 12 T cell receptor beta chains from one sample, sequenced in a study of T cell responses to AZD1222 COVID-19 vaccine. Sequenced by immunoSEQ multiplex PCR; TCRdb stores in-frame clones only, minus some. The top ten clones hold about 1.9% of a sample with some 180,000 clones, approximately 91% of them seen once. Material: peripheral blood, obtained 28 days after the second AZD1222 dose. The source is an adult who received the AZD1222 COVID-19 vaccine.

Comments on this clone: One junction end does not reproduce the germline sequence, and a read error may be involved. The chain recombines TRBV2 with TRBJ1-5; D call uncertain. The CDR3 consists of 13 residues. In germline, CDR1 is SNHLY, CDR2 FYNNEI. This CDR3 reads CASSGSLNQPQHF. The CDR3 DNA reads TGTGCCAGTAGTGGGAGTCTCAATCAGCCCCAGCATTTT.

This clone was found once. V usage is TRBV9 and J usage is TRBJ2-7, with 10 bases lining up with TRBD2. The V and J ends lost 2 bases and 6 bases, in that order; junction bases with no gene match: 11. The CDR3 loop spans 16 amino acids. Germline V gene sequence: CDR1 SGDLS, CDR2 YYNGEE. CDR3 in DNA: TGTGCCAGCAGCGTGGGTAGCGGGGGGCCCATCGGCGAGCAGTACTTC. This translates into CASSVGSGGPIGEQYF.

In its sample, this clone was seen once. The V and J genes are TRBV29-1 and TRBJ2-7, with TRBD1 as a possible D gene (6 bases). Looked up from germline, CDR1 is SQVTM and CDR2 is ANQGSEA. Trimming cost V 4 bases and J 4 bases, with 14 bases left between them. This CDR3 is 13 amino acids long. CDR3 sequence (DNA): TGCAGCGTTGCAGCCAGGGGCGGATACGAGCAGTACTTC. Protein: CSVAARGGYEQYF.

The chain uses TRBV6-5 and TRBJ1-5; unclear D gene. With 6 bases removed from V and 5 bases from J, the gap between germline ends came to 17 bases. The CDR3 loop spans 15 amino acids. The V gene's germline CDR1 is MNHEY and CDR2 SVGAGI. CDR3 amino acids: CASRDVYRGHQPQHF. In nucleotides, the CDR3 is TGTGCCAGCAGGGACGTTTACAGAGGTCATCAGCCCCAGCATTTT.

The CDR3 nucleotides are TGTGCCAGCAGCTTCTACAATGAGCAGTTCTTC. Translating gives CASSFYNEQFF. The chain uses TRBV28 and TRBJ2-1; D ambiguous. The germline V and J ends were trimmed by 6 bases and 3 bases, with 3 bases remaining between them. The CDR3 is 11 amino acids. In germline, CDR1 is MDHEN, CDR2 SYDVKM. Based on the CDR3 plus reference TRBV28 and TRBJ2-1, the full variable domain is DVKVTQSSRYLVKRTGEKVFLECVQDMDHENMFWYRQDPGLGLRLIYFSYDVKMKEKGDIPEGYSVSREKKERFSLILESASTNQTSMYLCASSFYNEQFFGPGTRLTVL.

The gene calls are TRBV14 and TRBJ2-3; TRBD2 aligns across 9 bases. The junction had 0 bases not matched to a gene; V was cut back by 5 bases and J by 6 bases. CDR1 is SGHDN and CDR2 is FVKESK in the germline V gene. The CDR3 spans 12 residues. CDR3 in DNA: TGTGCCAGCAGCGCGGGAGGGGATACGCAGTATTTT. Translated: CASSAGGDTQYF.

DNA of the CDR3: TGCGCCAGCAGGACCCGACTTTCGCCGGGACTAGCGGGGGCCCGACCCGGTGAGCAGTTCTTC. Amino acids: CASRTRLSPGLAGARPGEQFF. The rearrangement uses TRBV10-1 and TRBJ2-1; 14 bases are a match to TRBD2. The ends lost 6 bases at V and 9 bases at J; junction bases unmatched: 25. CDR1 and CDR2 from the germline V gene are WNHNN and SYGVQD (reference sequence). This CDR3 region has 21 residues.

The V gene is TRBV19, the J gene TRBJ1-2; 8 bases agree with TRBD1. Germline CDR1 reads LNHDA; CDR2 reads SQIVND (reference sequence). This CDR3 has 15 amino acids. J was trimmed by 8 bases and V by 2 bases; bases with no gene match: 10. CDR3 region: CASSIWDRSLEGYTF. The CDR3 DNA follows: TGTGCCAGTAGTATATGGGACAGGAGCCTGGAGGGCTACACCTTC. The whole variable domain, filled in from reference TRBV19 and TRBJ1-2, reads DGGITQSPKYLFRKEGQNVTLSCEQNLNHDAMYWYRQDPGQGLRLIYYSQIVNDFQKGDIAEGYSVSREKKESFPLTVTSAQKNPTAFYLCASSIWDRSLEGYTFGSGTRLTVV.

The chain combines TRBV30 with TRBJ1-5; maybe TRBD1 (6 bases). Trimming removed 5 bases at V and 4 bases at J, with 12 bases between. The CDR3 totals 13 residues. Per the germline V gene, CDR1 is GTSNPN and CDR2 is SVGIG (reference sequence). This CDR3 reads CAWGIQGNQPQHF. CDR3 nucleotides: TGTGCCTGGGGAATACAGGGAAATCAGCCCCAGCATTTT.

This chain uses TRBV20-1 with TRBJ1-2, with D unresolved. Per germline, CDR1 DFQATT and CDR2 SNEGSKA (reference sequence). The V and J ends lost 0 bases and 7 bases respectively, with 6 bases between them. CDR3 length: 11 residues. The CDR3 DNA is TGCAGTGCTAGAGAGGGGAGTGGCTACACCTTC. The encoded protein is CSAREGSGYTF.

The chain couples TRBV24-1 to TRBJ1-1; D possibly corresponds to TRBD1 (6 bases). V was clipped by 12 bases and J by 4 bases, with 23 bases between them. In germline, CDR1 is KGHDR, CDR2 SFDVKD. The CDR3 runs to 15 residues. The CDR3 DNA is TGTGCCGCGACTACGATTGGGGGCCGTCCCACTGAAGCTTTCTTT. It encodes CAATTIGGRPTEAFF.

The J gene is TRBJ2-7, the V gene TRBV28, with 15 bases fitting TRBD2. Per germline, CDR1 MDHEN and CDR2 SYDVKM. This CDR3 comprises 17 residues. Germline trimming cut 10 bases from V and 0 bases from J; bases unmatched to any gene: 10. The CDR3 sequence is CAIVPGLAGGPSYEQYF. The CDR3 DNA reads TGTGCCATAGTACCGGGACTAGCGGGAGGTCCCTCCTACGAGCAGTACTTC.